A single sample is the source of the 3 T cell receptor beta chains below, sequenced in a study of blood T cell repertoires in COVID-19. Sequencing was performed with immunoSEQ multiplex PCR; in TCRdb, only in-frame clones are kept and a portion is missing. The sample has roughly 230,000 clones; roughly 87% are singletons. Sample: peripheral blood. The origin of the receptors is a woman aged 40-49 years who had recovered from COVID-19.

The J gene is TRBJ1-2, the V gene TRBV5-4, with 7 bases fitting TRBD1. This CDR3 has 15 amino acids. The germline V gene encodes CDR1 SGHNT and CDR2 YYREEE (reference sequence). V trimming: 0 bases; J trimming: 3 bases; junction bases outside the gene matches: 5. The CDR3 reads CASSLGQGTYYGYTF. The CDR3 DNA is TGTGCCAGCAGCTTGGGACAGGGTACTTACTATGGCTACACCTTC.

This chain joins TRBV20-1 and TRBJ2-3, with a weak D call TRBD2 (5 bases). Germline loops: CDR1 DFQATT, CDR2 SNEGSKA (reference sequence). The CDR3 extends over 17 amino acids. The V and J ends lost 3 bases and 3 bases respectively, with 22 bases between them. For the CDR3, the DNA is TGCAGTGCTAGTCGGCCCTTAGTTGGGAGTTTGACAGATACGCAGTATTTT. Amino acids: CSASRPLVGSLTDTQYF.

This chain uses TRBV12-5 with TRBJ2-7; D call uncertain. This CDR3 comprises 14 residues. Trimming took off 7 bases at V and 2 bases at J, with 15 bases between the two ends. CDR1 is LGHNT, CDR2 FRNRAP, per germline. This CDR3 reads CASAPGLLTYEQYV. CDR3 sequence (DNA): TGTGCTAGTGCCCCAGGTTTGCTCACCTACGAGCAGTACGTC.